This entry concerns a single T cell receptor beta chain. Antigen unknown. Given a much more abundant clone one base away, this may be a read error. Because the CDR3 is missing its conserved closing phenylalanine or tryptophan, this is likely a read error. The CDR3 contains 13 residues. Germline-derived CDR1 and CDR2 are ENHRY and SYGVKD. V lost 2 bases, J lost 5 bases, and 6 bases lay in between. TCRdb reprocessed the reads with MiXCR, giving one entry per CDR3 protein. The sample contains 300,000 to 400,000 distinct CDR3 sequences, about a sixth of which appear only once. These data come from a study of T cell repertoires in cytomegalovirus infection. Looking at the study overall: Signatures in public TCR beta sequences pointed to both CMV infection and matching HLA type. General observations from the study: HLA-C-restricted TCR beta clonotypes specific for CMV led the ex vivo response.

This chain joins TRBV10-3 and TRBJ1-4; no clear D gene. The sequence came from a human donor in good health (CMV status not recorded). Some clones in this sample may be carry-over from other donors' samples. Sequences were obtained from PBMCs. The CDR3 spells CAISETENEKLFL. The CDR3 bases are TGTGCCATCAGTGAGACAGAAAATGAAAAACTGTTTTTG.